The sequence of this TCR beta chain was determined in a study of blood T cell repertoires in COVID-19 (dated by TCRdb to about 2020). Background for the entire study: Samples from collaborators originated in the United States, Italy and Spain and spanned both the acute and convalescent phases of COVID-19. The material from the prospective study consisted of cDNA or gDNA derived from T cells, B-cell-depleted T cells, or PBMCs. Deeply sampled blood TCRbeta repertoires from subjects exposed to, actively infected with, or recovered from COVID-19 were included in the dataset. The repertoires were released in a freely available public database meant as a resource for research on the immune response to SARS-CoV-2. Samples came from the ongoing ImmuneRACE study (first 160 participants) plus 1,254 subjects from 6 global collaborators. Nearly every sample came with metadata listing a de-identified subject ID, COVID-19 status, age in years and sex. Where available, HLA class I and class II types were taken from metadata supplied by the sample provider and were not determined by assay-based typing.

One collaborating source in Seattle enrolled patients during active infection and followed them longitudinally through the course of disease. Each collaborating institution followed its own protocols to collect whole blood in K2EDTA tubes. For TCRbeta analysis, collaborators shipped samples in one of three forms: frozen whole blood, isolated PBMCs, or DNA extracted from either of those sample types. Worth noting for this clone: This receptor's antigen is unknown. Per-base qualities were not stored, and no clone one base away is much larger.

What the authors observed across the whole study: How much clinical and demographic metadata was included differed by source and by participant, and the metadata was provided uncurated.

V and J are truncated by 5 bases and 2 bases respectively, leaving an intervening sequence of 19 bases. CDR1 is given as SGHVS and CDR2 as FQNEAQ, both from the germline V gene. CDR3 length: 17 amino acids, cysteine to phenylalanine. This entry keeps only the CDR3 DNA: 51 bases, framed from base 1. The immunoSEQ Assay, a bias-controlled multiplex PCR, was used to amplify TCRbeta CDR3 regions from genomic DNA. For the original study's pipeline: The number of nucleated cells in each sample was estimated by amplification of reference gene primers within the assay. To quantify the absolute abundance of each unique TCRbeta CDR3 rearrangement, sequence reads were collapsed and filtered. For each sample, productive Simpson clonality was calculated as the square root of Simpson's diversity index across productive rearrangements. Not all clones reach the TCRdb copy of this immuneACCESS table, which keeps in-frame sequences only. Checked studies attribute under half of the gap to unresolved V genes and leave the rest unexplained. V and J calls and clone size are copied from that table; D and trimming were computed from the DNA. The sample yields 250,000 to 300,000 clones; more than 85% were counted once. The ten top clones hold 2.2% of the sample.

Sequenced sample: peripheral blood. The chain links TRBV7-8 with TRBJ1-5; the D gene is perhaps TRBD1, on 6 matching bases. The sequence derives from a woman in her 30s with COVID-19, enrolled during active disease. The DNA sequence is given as TGTGCCAGCAGCCGGATTTCTCAGGGGAGTGGCAATCAGCCCCAGCATTTT. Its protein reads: CASSRISQGSGNQPQHF.